This T cell receptor (beta chain) is drawn from a study of PD-1 blockade in classical Hodgkin lymphoma. Notes on the study in general: There was a significant rise in CD4+ TCR diversity by C4D1, with no such rise for CD8+.

This sample's time point: cycle 4 day 1 (C4D1), after five to seven weeks of nivolumab. Every patient relapsed after autologous stem cell transplantation, and brentuximab vedotin exposure varied. Investigators isolated CD4+ T cells from thawed PBMCs through magnetic negative selection. Worth noting for this clone: Its antigen is still unknown.

The length of the CDR3 is 15 residues. The germline V gene encodes CDR1 WNHNN and CDR2 SYGVQD (reference sequence). Trimming removed 2 bases at V and 15 bases at J, with 23 bases between. Method: immunoSEQ multiplex PCR; TCRdb's copy keeps in-frame clones and lacks some. This sample has about 18,000 clones, with roughly 75% found just once. Material: CD4+ T cells from blood, obtained before the fourth cycle of nivolumab. The chain couples TRBV10-1 to TRBJ2-1, with D tentatively TRBD2 (6 bases). This sequence was found in a human donor with classical Hodgkin lymphoma. Written as DNA, the CDR3 is TGCGCCAGCAGTGAGACCCGGACTGGTCAGCGGGTTCTGTTCTTC. Translating it yields CASSETRTGQRVLFF.